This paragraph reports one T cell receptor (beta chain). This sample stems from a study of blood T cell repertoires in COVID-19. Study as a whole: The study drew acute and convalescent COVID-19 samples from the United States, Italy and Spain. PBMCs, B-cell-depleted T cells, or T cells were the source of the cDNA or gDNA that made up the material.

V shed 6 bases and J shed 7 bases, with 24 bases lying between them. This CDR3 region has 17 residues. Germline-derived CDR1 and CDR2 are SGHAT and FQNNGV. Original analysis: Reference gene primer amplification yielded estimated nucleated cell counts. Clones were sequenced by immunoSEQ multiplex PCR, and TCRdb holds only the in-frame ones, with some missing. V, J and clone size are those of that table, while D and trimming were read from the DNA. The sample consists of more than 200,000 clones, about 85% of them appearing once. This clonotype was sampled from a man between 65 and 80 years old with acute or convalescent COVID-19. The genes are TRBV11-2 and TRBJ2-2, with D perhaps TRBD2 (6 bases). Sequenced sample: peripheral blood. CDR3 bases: TGTGCCAGCAGTTCATACCCCACGGGGGTGGCTGTCGGGGAGCTGTTTTTT. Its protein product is CASSSYPTGVAVGELFF.